Below, one TCR beta chain is given with its context. Its antigen is not identified. Time point: pretreatment peripheral blood. Sequenced by immunoSEQ multiplex PCR; TCRdb stores in-frame clones only, minus some. The data contain approximately 100,000 clones, 70% to 90% of them seen just once; the ten biggest clones take up around 1%. This sample stems from a study of PD-L1 blockade in urothelial cancer. Study summary: Patients started atezolizumab in 2014, 1,200 mg intravenously every 3 weeks. Investigators checked blood 3 weeks (second dose) and 6 weeks after treatment start. Blood-derived samples held a median around 140,000 T cells. Notes on the study in general: Clones that were tumor-associated expanded more in the blood of durable-benefit patients at 3 weeks.

CDR3 length: 12 amino acids. Trimming stripped 2 bases from V and 6 bases from J, with 8 bases between. Germline values: CDR1 LGHNA, CDR2 YNFKEQ. This sequence joins TRBV4-2 and TRBJ2-7; tentative D call: TRBD1 (5 bases). Sequencing used PBMCs, obtained around atezolizumab (anti-PD-L1) treatment. The receptor was isolated from a woman older than 75 with urothelial cancer. CDR3 protein: CASSQPTGEQYF. CDR3 nucleotides: TGTGCCAGCAGCCAACCCACAGGCGAGCAGTACTTC.